At least ten counts were recorded for the clone carrying this T cell receptor (beta chain). Its cognate antigen is unknown. The data originate from a study of breast tumors, draining lymph nodes, adjacent tissues. Study-wide results and limits: Compared with basal-like, luminal-like tumors shared significantly more repertoire with nontumor tissue. Tumor T cell lymph node origin was a supported hypothesis, not proven. Tumors had less TCR diversity than lymph nodes, more than nontumor tissue.

Germline trimming cut 5 bases from V and 3 bases from J; bases unmatched to any gene: 10. This CDR3 spans 16 amino acids. Germline V CDR1 and CDR2: SNHLY, FYNNEI. From the multiplex PCR reads, TCRdb called clonotypes with MiXCR, one entry per CDR3 protein. The sample has more than 85,000 distinct CDR3 sequences, less than 25% seen once. Breast cancer patients provided tissue from their axillary draining lymph nodes. The chain employs TRBV2 and TRBJ1-2, with 9 bases lining up with TRBD1. This TCR came from a female donor with breast cancer. Some clones in this sample may be carry-over from other donors' samples. Sample: axillary lymph node tissue. The CDR3 protein is CASSRPLQGADYGYTF. CDR3 nucleotides: TGTGCCAGCAGTCGCCCCCTACAGGGGGCGGACTATGGCTACACCTTC.